Listed below are T cell receptor beta chains from one sample, sequenced in a study of blood T cells in healthy people across ages. TCRdb reprocessed the 5' RACE reads via MiXCR and lists one record per CDR3 protein. The data show about 1.1 million distinct CDR3 sequences, around two fifths seen once. Sequences were obtained from blood. The receptors here all came from a young man in good health. The CDR3 runs from the conserved cysteine through the conserved F or W. A D gene is named only where the DNA matches it firmly. Clone size is shown for a subset of rows, as once, few, many or a class of expanded clone.

clone_size,v_call,j_call,d_call,cdr3_aa,cdr3_nt
.,TRBV4-2,TRBJ1-2,.,CASSQDMQFYGYTF,TGTGCCAGCAGCCAAGACATGCAGTTCTATGGCTACACCTTC
.,TRBV29-1,TRBJ2-4,TRBD1,CSVGTGSGNIQYF,TGCAGCGTCGGGACAGGGTCGGGAAACATTCAGTACTTC
many,TRBV20-1,TRBJ1-2,TRBD1,CSARGQNYGYTF,TGCAGTGCCAGGGGACAGAACTATGGCTACACCTTC
few,TRBV20-1,TRBJ1-1,TRBD1,CSARVGQGVGEAFF,TGCAGTGCTAGAGTGGGCCAGGGGGTAGGTGAAGCTTTCTTT
.,TRBV20-1,TRBJ1-1,TRBD1,CSAIGTGHKKAFF,TGCAGTGCTATCGGGACAGGGCATAAGAAAGCTTTCTTT
.,TRBV6-1,TRBJ1-1,TRBD1,CASSERTGLTEAFF,TGTGCCAGCAGTGAAAGGACAGGGCTCACTGAAGCTTTCTTT
.,TRBV7-2,TRBJ2-7,TRBD1,CASSRSRDSEYF,TGTGCCAGCAGCCGATCCAGGGACAGTGAGTACTTC
.,TRBV20-1,TRBJ2-1,.,CSARDPLASNEQFF,TGCAGTGCTAGAGATCCCCTAGCGTCGAATGAGCAGTTCTTC
.,TRBV6-1,TRBJ2-1,.,CASIVTHAGNEQFF,TGTGCCAGCATAGTGACACACGCTGGGAATGAGCAGTTCTTC
few,TRBV20-1,TRBJ2-7,.,CSAPDEITYEQYF,TGCAGTGCCCCGGACGAGATAACATACGAGCAGTACTTC
few,TRBV19,TRBJ2-1,.,CASSRVAGNEQFF,TGTGCCAGTAGTAGGGTGGCAGGCAATGAGCAGTTCTTC
.,TRBV24-1,TRBJ2-1,TRBD1,CATSPGRGRLNEQFF,TGTGCCACCAGCCCGGGCAGGGGGCGGTTGAATGAGCAGTTCTTC
few,TRBV9,TRBJ2-3,.,CASSVEPGSTDTQYF,TGTGCCAGCAGCGTAGAGCCAGGTAGCACAGATACGCAGTATTTT
.,TRBV11-2,TRBJ1-1,TRBD1,CASSGRQGPRAFF,TGTGCCAGCAGCGGTCGACAGGGTCCCAGAGCTTTCTTT
.,TRBV12-3/TRBV12-4,TRBJ1-2,.,CASSVTGKDYGYTF,TGTGCCAGCAGTGTAACAGGGAAGGACTATGGCTACACCTTC
many,TRBV7-2,TRBJ2-1,TRBD1,CASSSGQGSYNEQFF,TGTGCCAGCAGCTCAGGACAGGGCTCTTACAATGAGCAGTTCTTC
.,TRBV20-1,TRBJ2-1,.,CSETQPGGNEQFF,TGCAGCGAAACCCAACCTGGCGGGAATGAGCAGTTCTTC
.,TRBV6-5,TRBJ1-4,.,CASSPLWDGAGKLFF,TGTGCCAGCAGTCCCCTTTGGGACGGTGCTGGGAAACTGTTTTTT
few,TRBV5-1,TRBJ1-5,.,CASSLVPPGDSNQPQHF,TGCGCCAGCAGCTTGGTACCGCCAGGGGATAGCAATCAGCCCCAGCATTTT
.,TRBV7-2,TRBJ2-5,.,CASSLQWGGETQYF,TGTGCCAGCAGCTTACAGTGGGGAGGAGAGACCCAGTACTTC
.,TRBV12-3/TRBV12-4,TRBJ1-1,.,CASRPGNFNTEAFF,TGTGCCAGCAGGCCAGGGAACTTTAACACTGAAGCTTTCTTT
.,TRBV3-1,TRBJ2-3,.,CASSHRRSTDTQYF,TGTGCCAGCAGCCACCGACGGAGCACAGATACGCAGTATTTT
few,TRBV4-3,TRBJ2-5,TRBD2,CASSPRLAGGRNEQYF,TGCGCCAGCAGCCCAAGACTAGCGGGGGGGCGAAATGAGCAGTACTTC
.,TRBV12-3/TRBV12-4,TRBJ2-2,TRBD2,CASRPSGAGGRLPILTGELFF,TGTGCCAGCAGACCCTCCGGAGCGGGGGGCCGCTTACCAATATTAACCGGGGAGCTGTTTTTT
.,TRBV4-3,TRBJ1-4,TRBD1,CANSPQQGANEKLFF,TGCGCCAACAGCCCTCAACAGGGGGCTAATGAAAAACTGTTTTTT
many,TRBV9,TRBJ2-7,.,CASSDGQNYEQYF,TGTGCCAGCAGCGACGGACAGAACTACGAGCAGTACTTC
.,TRBV20-1,TRBJ1-2,.,CSARVVANYGYTF,TGCAGTGCTAGAGTAGTAGCGAACTATGGCTACACCTTC
.,TRBV2,TRBJ1-4,.,CASSLPGRRFEKLFF,TGTGCCAGCAGTCTCCCCGGCCGGAGATTTGAAAAACTGTTTTTT
many,TRBV20-1,TRBJ1-1,.,CSALLTMNTEAFF,TGCAGTGCCCTCCTTACCATGAACACTGAAGCTTTCTTT
few,TRBV5-1,TRBJ1-1,.,CASSLREPLNTEAFF,TGCGCCAGCAGCTTGAGAGAACCCCTGAACACTGAAGCTTTCTTT
.,TRBV20-1,TRBJ1-2,.,CSASSGALLRGYGYTF,TGCAGTGCTAGTTCGGGGGCGCTACTACGGGGCTATGGCTACACCTTC
.,TRBV5-6,TRBJ2-2,.,CASSLGVRGSPNTGELFF,TGTGCCAGCAGCTTGGGGGTTAGGGGTAGCCCGAACACCGGGGAGCTGTTTTTT
.,TRBV20-1,TRBJ2-3,.,CSAEGSLTDTQYF,TGCAGTGCTGAGGGTTCCCTCACAGATACGCAGTATTTT
few,TRBV7-3,TRBJ1-1,.,CASSLRGGGNTEAFF,TGTGCCAGCAGCCTAAGGGGGGGTGGGAACACTGAAGCTTTCTTT
few,TRBV5-1,TRBJ1-2,TRBD1,CASSNQGDYGYTF,TGCGCCAGCAGCAATCAGGGGGATTATGGCTACACCTTC
.,TRBV10-3,TRBJ1-2,.,CAIGSSAFAGYTF,TGTGCCATCGGTTCGTCTGCGTTCGCGGGCTACACCTTC
once,TRBV5-5,TRBJ2-5,TRBD1,CASSKTGVGTQYF,TGTGCCAGCAGCAAGACAGGGGTAGGGACCCAGTACTTC
.,TRBV20-1,TRBJ1-5,.,CRARDKYSNQPQHF,TGCAGAGCTAGAGACAAGTATAGCAATCAGCCCCAGCATTTT
.,TRBV5-1,TRBJ2-1,TRBD1,CASSSTGGSNEQFF,TGCGCCAGCAGCTCGACAGGGGGCTCGAATGAGCAGTTCTTC
.,TRBV20-1,TRBJ1-1,.,CSANRSNTEAFF,TGCAGTGCTAATCGGTCAAACACTGAAGCTTTCTTT